This record concerns one T cell receptor (beta chain) sequence. In the authors' workflow: How many nucleated cells were present was estimated from reference gene primer amplification. The assay was immunoSEQ multiplex PCR, and TCRdb's table has in-frame clones only and misses some. V, J and clone size derive from that table, while D and trimming were established from the DNA sequence. The sample contains under 150,000 clones, 65% to 85% of which appear only once. The data derive from a study of blood T cell repertoires in COVID-19. Looking at the study overall: Italy, Spain and the United States were the sources of the convalescent and acute COVID-19 samples. Sources were T cells, B-cell-depleted T cells, or PBMCs; the material itself was cDNA or gDNA.

The length of the CDR3 is 14 residues. CDR1 and CDR2 from the germline V gene are PRHDT and FYEKMQ (reference sequence). V lost 5 bases to trimming and J lost 1 base, with 11 bases between them. Input material: peripheral blood. This sequence joins TRBV13 and TRBJ1-1; no reliable D call. This sequence originates from a man in his 70s with acute or convalescent COVID-19. DNA for the CDR3: TGTGCCAGCAGCATCATGACACCGAACACTGAAGCTTTCTTT. Translation: CASSIMTPNTEAFF.